The entry that follows covers one T cell receptor beta chain sequence. The antigen remains undetermined. This sample is drawn from a study of cytomegalovirus exposure and HLA in healthy donors. Whole-study results and caveats: A previous analysis found most TCR beta V segments productive roughly 87% or roughly 30% of the time.

The CDR3 spans 16 residues. The V segment lost 0 bases and the J segment 5 bases; nucleotides outside the gene matches: 6. Germline CDR1 reads SGHDN; CDR2 reads FVKESK. The PCR was carried out with 60 Vbeta primers and 13 Jbeta primers. This table comes from immunoSEQ multiplex PCR, and its TCRdb copy is limited to in-frame clones, with some not included. The sample records roughly 160,000 clones, around four fifths being singletons. The chain carries TRBV14 and TRBJ2-7, with TRBD2 matching over 11 bases. Source material: PBMCs. The receptor comes from a woman in her fifties or sixties in good health and CMV-seronegative. The CDR3 nucleotides read TGTGCCAGCAGCCAAGATGCGGTAGCGGGAGGGGACGAGCAGTACTTC. Amino acids: CASSQDAVAGGDEQYF.